What follows are 4 T cell receptor beta chains derived from one specimen sequenced in a study of blood T cell repertoires in COVID-19. Only in-frame clones appear in the TCRdb table, and some are missing; sequencing was by immunoSEQ multiplex PCR. The profile shows around 70,000 clones, around 90% of them singletons. Sequencing was carried out using peripheral blood. Receptor source: a middle-aged man with acute or convalescent COVID-19.

This clone is categorized as medium-sized (0.01 to 0.1%). The chain employs TRBV7-9 and TRBJ1-4, with 8 nucleotides matching TRBD1. Germline loops: CDR1 SEHNR, CDR2 FQNEAQ (reference sequence). The CDR3 runs to 18 residues. After removal of 1 base from V and 7 bases from J, the junction contained 14 bases not matched to a gene. The CDR3 DNA sequence: TGTGCCAGCAGCTTAGGACAGGGGACCCTCCCATGGGGTGAAAAACTGTTTTTT. Translated, it gives CASSLGQGTLPWGEKLFF.

V and J are TRBV18 and TRBJ2-3; 7 bases are a match to TRBD1. Per the germline V gene, CDR1 is KGHSH and CDR2 is LQKENI. V gave up 5 bases and J gave up 1 base; unmatched junction bases: 9. This CDR3 region has 16 residues. CDR3 region: CASSRGQLVGTDTQYF. The DNA of the CDR3 is TGTGCCAGCTCAAGGGGACAGCTCGTGGGCACAGATACGCAGTATTTT.

The CDR3 loop is CASSMRSGSSYNEQFF. CDR3 in DNA: TGTGCCAGTAGTATGAGAAGCGGGAGCTCCTACAATGAGCAGTTCTTC. The chain couples TRBV19 to TRBJ2-1; TRBD2 aligns across 8 bases. Per the germline V gene, CDR1 is LNHDA and CDR2 is SQIVND (reference sequence). This CDR3 region has 16 residues. Trimming cost V 3 bases and J 0 bases; bases outside gene matches: 4.

The chain couples TRBV29-1 to TRBJ2-1; the D gene is possibly TRBD2 (6 bases). The CDR3 loop spans 18 amino acids. The V end lost 6 bases, the J end lost 10 bases, and 34 bases lay between the germline ends. The germline CDR1 and CDR2 sequences are SQVTM and ANQGSEA. DNA for the CDR3: TGCAGCGTAACACTGACCTTTCCTGGGCGGGGACTTATTGGGGAGCAGTTCTTC. It translates to CSVTLTFPGRGLIGEQFF.